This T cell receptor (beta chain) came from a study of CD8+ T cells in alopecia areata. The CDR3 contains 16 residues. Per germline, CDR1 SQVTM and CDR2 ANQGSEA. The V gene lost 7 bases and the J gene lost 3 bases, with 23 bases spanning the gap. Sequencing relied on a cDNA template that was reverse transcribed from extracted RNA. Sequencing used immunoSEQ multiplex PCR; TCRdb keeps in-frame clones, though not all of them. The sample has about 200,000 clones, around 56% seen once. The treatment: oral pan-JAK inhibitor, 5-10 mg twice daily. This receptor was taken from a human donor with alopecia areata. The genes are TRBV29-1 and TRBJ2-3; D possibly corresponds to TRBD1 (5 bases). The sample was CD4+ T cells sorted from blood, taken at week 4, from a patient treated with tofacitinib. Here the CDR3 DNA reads TGCAGCGCCTCTACAGGTGTTGGGGCAGGAACAGATACGCAGTATTTT. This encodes CSASTGVGAGTDTQYF.